These 13 T cell receptor beta chains came from one sample sequenced in a study of blood T cells in healthy people across ages. A J-beta primer mix and a sample-barcoded 5' primer were used in a second PCR of roughly 6 to 11 cycles. TCRdb re-derived calls from the 5' RACE reads in MiXCR, one entry per CDR3 protein. In the table there are 1.8 million or so distinct CDR3 sequences, about two fifths of which are singletons. The sample comprised blood. Receptors originate from a human donor in good health.

This chain connects TRBV29-1 to TRBJ1-1; D gene uncertain. The CDR3 totals 11 residues. Trimming took off 6 bases at V and 1 base at J, with 6 bases between the two ends. Germline V gene sequence: CDR1 SQVTM, CDR2 ANQGSEA. Written as DNA, the CDR3 is TGCAGCGTCACTACGAACACTGAAGCTTTCTTT. Its translation is CSVTTNTEAFF.

J is TRBJ2-7 and V is TRBV6-2 or TRBV6-3; 7 nucleotides align to TRBD1. V gave up 4 bases and J gave up 3 bases; unmatched junction bases: 6. This CDR3 has 14 amino acids. Germline V lookup: CDR1 MNHEY, CDR2 SVGEGT. Here the CDR3 DNA reads TGTGCCAGCAGTTTTGGACAGGTGGGCTACGAGCAGTACTTC. The encoded protein is CASSFGQVGYEQYF.

The rearrangement links TRBV29-1 to TRBJ1-2; 9 bases fit TRBD1. After removal of 0 bases from V and 3 bases from J, the junction contained 5 bases not matched to a gene. The CDR3 sequence is 15 residues long. In germline, CDR1 is SQVTM, CDR2 ANQGSEA. The CDR3 protein is CSVEDEGQGYYGYTF. Written as DNA, the CDR3 is TGCAGCGTTGAAGATGAGGGACAGGGATACTATGGCTACACCTTC.

A few counts support this clonotype. The V call is TRBV7-2, the J call TRBJ1-5; 7 bases are a match to TRBD1. Unmatched junction bases numbered 6, after V lost 5 bases and J lost 2 bases. The germline V gene has CDR1 SGHTA and CDR2 FQGNSA. This CDR3 has 15 amino acids. Written as DNA, the CDR3 is TGTGCCAGCAGCAAAGACAGGGTTCGCAATCAGCCCCAGCATTTT. This encodes CASSKDRVRNQPQHF.

A few counts support this clonotype. This CDR3 is CASSPDVADVKYF. In nucleotides, the CDR3 is TGTGCCAGCAGCCCTGATGTTGCGGACGTGAAGTACTTC. This chain connects TRBV5-5 to TRBJ2-4; D is undetermined. CDR3 length: 13 amino acids. The V and J ends lost 4 bases and 14 bases respectively, with 19 bases between them. CDR1 and CDR2 (germline): SGHKS, YYEKEE (reference sequence). The full variable domain, rest sourced from reference TRBV5-5 and TRBJ2-4, is DAGVTQSPTHLIKTRGQQVTLRCSPISGHKSVSWYQQVLGQGPQFIFQYYEKEERGRGNFPDRFSARQFPNYSSELNVNALLLGDSALYLCASSPDVADVKYFGAGTRLSVL.

This clonotype was counted a few times. The CDR3 DNA follows: TGTGCCAGCAGTTACTCGTTTAGCGGGGGGGATAATGAGCAGTTCTTC. It specifies CASSYSFSGGDNEQFF. The chain couples TRBV6-2 or TRBV6-3 to TRBJ2-1; 11 positions match TRBD2. The CDR3 has 16 amino acids. The trim removed 0 bases at V and 7 bases at J, leaving 5 bases unmatched. Looked up from germline, CDR1 is MNHEY and CDR2 is SVGEGT.

V is TRBV7-3 and J is TRBJ1-6; 9 positions match TRBD1. The CDR3 has 15 residues. Germline V gives CDR1 SGHTA, CDR2 FQGTGA. V lost 5 bases, J lost 8 bases, and 7 bases stayed unmatched. The CDR3 DNA reads TGTGCCAGCAGCCGTTCGGGACAGGGTGATTCACCCCTCCACTTT. It translates to CASSRSGQGDSPLHF. Full variable domain (remainder filled in from reference TRBV7-3 and TRBJ1-6): GAGVSQTPSNKVTEKGKYVELRCDPISGHTALYWYRQSLGQGPEFLIYFQGTGAADDSGLPNDRFFAVRPEGSVSTLKIQRTERGDSAVYLCASSRSGQGDSPLHFGNGTRLTVT.

This clonotype came up many times. The genes are TRBV15 and TRBJ2-3; D is ambiguous. The CDR3 runs to 11 residues. The V gene's germline CDR1 is LNHNV and CDR2 YYDKDF (reference sequence). V was clipped by 6 bases and J by 5 bases, with 6 bases between them. This CDR3 reads CATRSIDTQYF. CDR3 sequence (DNA): TGTGCCACCAGGTCCATAGATACGCAGTATTTT.

This clonotype appeared a few times. V and J are TRBV15 and TRBJ1-5; no clear D gene. Trimming shortened V by 5 bases and J by 3 bases, and 11 bases separated the two germline ends. The CDR3 totals 14 residues. CDR1 is LNHNV and CDR2 is YYDKDF in the germline V gene (reference sequence). The CDR3 coding sequence is TGTGCCACCAGCGAGGGCCTCGTCAATCAGCCCCAGCATTTT. Residues: CATSEGLVNQPQHF.

This clonotype has just a few counts. V and J are TRBV12-3 or TRBV12-4 and TRBJ2-1; 7 nucleotides match TRBD1. This CDR3 is built from 17 residues. The J segment lost 2 bases and the V segment lost 3 bases, leaving 10 bases of the junction unmatched. CDR3 nucleotides: TGTGCCAGCAGTTTTTATAGAGGAGACAGGGCCTACAATGAGCAGTTCTTC. This codes for CASSFYRGDRAYNEQFF.

This chain joins TRBV6-5 and TRBJ2-4, with 9 bases aligning to TRBD1. The assigned J gene may be wrong: the sequence end matches TRBJ2-7 better. There are 16 residues in the CDR3. Germline V gives CDR1 MNHEY, CDR2 SVGAGI. The CDR3 bases are TGTGCCAGCAGGAGAGCCGGGACAGGGAAACCCTACGAGCAGTACTTC. Its translation: CASRRAGTGKPYEQYF.

The rearrangement links TRBV6-5 to TRBJ2-7; D may be TRBD1 (6 bases). Germline CDR1 and CDR2: MNHEY and SVGAGI. Trimming took off 6 bases at V and 7 bases at J, with 16 bases between the two ends. The CDR3 consists of 13 residues. The CDR3 sequence: CASSENRVREQYF. DNA of the CDR3: TGTGCCAGCAGCGAAAACAGGGTAAGGGAGCAGTACTTC.

This clonotype was found a few times. The chain combines TRBV20-1 with TRBJ1-1; unclear D gene. The ends were cut back, 0 bases at V and 10 bases at J, with 9 bases in the middle. Germline V lookup: CDR1 DFQATT, CDR2 SNEGSKA (reference sequence). The CDR3 contains 11 residues. The CDR3 sequence: CSAREREVAFF. CDR3 DNA: TGCAGTGCTAGAGAAAGGGAGGTAGCTTTCTTT.